One and the same sample provided the 32 T cell receptor beta chains below, sequenced in a study of HIV-infected children after antiretroviral therapy interruption. The TCR library was built from RNA with a 3' RACE protocol and unique molecular identifiers. From the 3' RACE reads, TCRdb called clonotypes with MiXCR, one entry per CDR3 protein. The sample shows 40,000 or so distinct CDR3 sequences, more than 6.5% of them seen only once. Noted treatment: PENTA 11 planned treatment interruption arm or continuous ART arm. The material sequenced was CD45RA+ CD4+ T cells from PBMCs, pooled from several time points, taken from a donor given antiretroviral therapy, either interrupted or continuous. Subset reported: naive CD4+ CD45RA+ CD45RO- T cells. Receptor source: a pool of human donors with HIV.

This clonotype was observed many times. The chain joins TRBV28 to TRBJ2-7; D is perhaps TRBD2 (5 bases). This CDR3 is built from 15 residues. Germline assignment: CDR1 MDHEN and CDR2 SYDVKM. V shed 5 bases and J shed 4 bases, with 18 bases lying between them. The CDR3 here is CASSRRTDTRYEQYF. CDR3 coding DNA: TGTGCCAGCAGTCGCAGGACTGACACTCGTTACGAGCAGTACTTC. Using reference TRBV28 and TRBJ2-7 for the parts outside the CDR3, the full variable domain is DVKVTQSSRYLVKRTGEKVFLECVQDMDHENMFWYRQDPGLGLRLIYFSYDVKMKEKGDIPEGYSVSREKKERFSLILESASTNQTSMYLCASSRRTDTRYEQYFGPGTRLTVT.

The table lists this clonotype with many counts. A junction boundary mismatches the germline segment, possibly from a read error. This rearrangement joins TRAV24 to TRBJ2-3, with a possible D match to TRBD1 (6 bases). Germline-derived CDR1 and CDR2 are SSNFYA and MTLNGDE. The CDR3 is 15 residues long. The CDR3: CASSPTGGSAETLYF. In DNA, the CDR3 is TGTGCCAGCAGCCCCACTGGGGGCAGTGCAGAAACGCTGTATTTT.

The V and J genes are TRBV7-9 and TRBJ1-2, with 9 bases lining up with TRBD1. Looked up from germline, CDR1 is SEHNR and CDR2 is FQNEAQ (reference sequence). This CDR3 contains 16 residues. The V gene end was trimmed by 3 bases and the J gene end by 3 bases; junction bases not matched to a gene: 8. The CDR3 sequence: CASSLPGQGGDYGYTF. DNA for the CDR3: TGTGCCAGCAGCTTGCCGGGACAGGGAGGAGACTATGGCTACACCTTC.

This clonotype was counted at least ten times. The chain joins TRBV5-1 to TRBJ1-5; TRBD1 might be the D (5 bases). Trimming cost V 3 bases and J 7 bases, with 14 bases left between them. The V gene's germline CDR1 is SGHRS and CDR2 YFSETQ. The CDR3 contains 14 residues. The CDR3 DNA reads TGCGCCAGCAGCTCGGCTCCGGGGGAACAGCCCCAGCATTTT. Translating gives CASSSAPGEQPQHF.

This clonotype was seen at least ten times. This chain uses TRBV6-6 with TRBJ2-7; TRBD1 matches at 10 bases. This CDR3 comprises 15 residues. CDR1 is MNHNY and CDR2 is SVGAGI in the germline V gene (reference sequence). The J segment lost 3 bases and the V segment lost 6 bases, leaving 8 bases of the junction unmatched. The CDR3 region has the DNA TGTGCCAGCAGCTTGAGACAGGGGGCCAACTACGAGCAGTACTTC. Translation: CASSLRQGANYEQYF.

This clonotype was picked up a small number of times. V usage is TRBV27 and J usage is TRBJ2-1; 9 bases fit TRBD1. The J segment lost 0 bases and the V segment lost 3 bases, leaving 18 bases of the junction unmatched. Per the germline V gene, CDR1 is MNHEY and CDR2 is SMNVEV (reference sequence). The CDR3 has 21 residues. This CDR3 reads CASSFPDRGVRGTDSYNEQFF. For the CDR3, the DNA is TGTGCCAGCAGTTTCCCCGACAGGGGGGTTCGCGGGACTGACTCCTACAATGAGCAGTTCTTC.

This clonotype was detected ten times or more. The chain links TRBV23-1 to TRBJ2-7, with no clear D. TRBV23-1 is designated an ORF whose function remains uncertain. V gave up 4 bases and J gave up 1 base, with 14 bases separating them. This CDR3 region has 15 residues. The CDR3, as DNA: TGCGCCAGCAGTCCCCCAAGGGCCAGTTCCTACGAGCAGTACTTC. It specifies CASSPPRASSYEQYF.

This clonotype appeared many times. This chain connects TRBV4-2 to TRBJ2-3, with D possibly TRBD2 on 6 matching bases. The CDR3 is 16 amino acids. With 1 base removed from V and 0 bases from J, the gap between germline ends came to 11 bases. From germline, CDR1 is LGHNA and CDR2 YNFKEQ. The CDR3 sequence is CASSQALRESTDTQYF. DNA of the CDR3: TGTGCCAGCAGCCAAGCTTTACGGGAGAGCACAGATACGCAGTATTTT.

Many counts were recorded for this clonotype. Compared with germline, one end of the junction differs, possibly owing to a read error. The gene calls are TRBV4-1 and TRBJ2-7, with D perhaps matching TRBD1 (6 bases). CDR3 size: 12 residues. Germline V lookup: CDR1 MGHRA, CDR2 YSYEKL. The CDR3 region is CASSQGTYEQYF. The CDR3 DNA reads as TGTGCCAGCAGCCAAGGGACATATGAACAGTACTTC.

The rearrangement uses TRBV20-1 and TRBJ1-4, with D unresolved. The CDR3 runs to 13 residues. Germline CDR1 reads DFQATT; CDR2 reads SNEGSKA (reference sequence). V lost 1 base and J 5 bases, leaving 8 bases between the germline ends. CDR3: CSARGRTNEKLFF. CDR3 in DNA: TGCAGTGCTAGAGGAAGGACGAATGAAAAACTGTTTTTT.

This clonotype was detected only a few times. The V call is TRBV11-2, the J call TRBJ2-2; 8 bases are a match to TRBD2. Losses at the gene ends were 3 bases for V and 3 bases for J; bases not matched to a gene: 18. Germline V gene lookup returns CDR1 SGHAT and CDR2 FQNNGV. CDR3 size: 20 residues. CDR3 sequence (DNA): TGTGCCAGCAGCTTTCCTTATTTCAGGCGGGGGGCCCGAGACACCGGGGAGCTGTTTTTT. Its translation is CASSFPYFRRGARDTGELFF.

This clonotype was counted at least ten times. The chain has TRBV5-1 and TRBJ2-1; 10 nucleotides match TRBD2. In germline, CDR1 is SGHRS, CDR2 YFSETQ. The CDR3 runs to 16 residues. The ends lost 4 bases at V and 7 bases at J; junction bases unmatched: 11. In DNA, the CDR3 is TGCGCCAGCAGCCCGAGAGCGGGAGGGCCTGGGAATGAGCAGTTCTTC. Translating it yields CASSPRAGGPGNEQFF.

The table lists this clonotype with a few counts. The chain joins TRBV6-2 or TRBV6-3 to TRBJ2-1, with D unclear. This CDR3 is 15 amino acids long. Germline V gives CDR1 MNHEY, CDR2 SVGEGT. With 5 bases removed from V and 1 base from J, the gap between germline ends came to 12 bases. CDR3 nucleotides: TGTGCCAGCAGTCCAAAGACACCTTCCTACAATGAGCAGTTCTTC. This sequence encodes CASSPKTPSYNEQFF.

The table lists this clonotype with many counts. The gene calls are TRBV7-2 and TRBJ1-1; TRBD1 might be the D (5 bases). The CDR3 length is 15 residues. V was cut by 1 base and J by 11 bases, with 20 bases left in between. CDR1 SGHTA and CDR2 FQGNSA come from the germline V gene. CDR3 coding DNA: TGTGCCAGCAGCTTAGAAAATCGCCAGGGCAGTCGCGCTTTCTTT. It is translated as CASSLENRQGSRAFF.

This chain links TRBV19 with TRBJ1-1, with no clear D. V shed 10 bases and J shed 1 base, with 16 bases lying between them. The CDR3 contains 14 residues. From germline, CDR1 is LNHDA and CDR2 SQIVND (reference sequence). The CDR3 DNA reads TGTGCCATCAAACAAAGGGAGGGGAACACTGAAGCTTTCTTT. Translating it yields CAIKQREGNTEAFF.

This clonotype was seen many times. The V and J genes are TRBV30 and TRBJ2-1, with no clear D. The germline gives CDR1 GTSNPN, CDR2 SVGIG (reference sequence). The CDR3 extends over 12 amino acids. V lost 2 bases and J lost 9, with 11 bases in between. CDR3 sequence reads: CAWSSRYAEQFF. DNA of the CDR3: TGTGCCTGGAGTTCCCGCTATGCTGAGCAGTTCTTC.

This clonotype was seen many times. The chain combines TRBV2 with TRBJ2-3; weak D call: TRBD2 (5 bases). The CDR3 spans 14 residues. Per the germline V gene, CDR1 is SNHLY and CDR2 is FYNNEI. The V gene lost 6 bases and the J gene lost 1 base, with 11 bases spanning the gap. For the CDR3, the DNA is TGTGCCAGCAGCGCCCCAGCGGGCACAGATACGCAGTATTTT. This sequence encodes CASSAPAGTDTQYF.

This clonotype was detected a few times. The genes are TRBV20-1 and TRBJ2-7, with 11 bases matching TRBD2. This CDR3 spans 13 amino acids. The germline V gene encodes CDR1 DFQATT and CDR2 SNEGSKA (reference sequence). Trimming at V came to 3 bases and at J to 4 bases, leaving 2 bases not matched to a gene. The CDR3: CSARTSGAYEQYF. In DNA, the CDR3 is TGCAGTGCTAGGACTAGCGGGGCGTACGAGCAGTACTTC.

This clonotype has at least ten counts. The DNA of the CDR3 is TGTGCCAGCTCTCTCCGGACTGGGTGGGCTGAGCAGTTCTTC. Translation gives CASSLRTGWAEQFF. This rearrangement joins TRBV13 to TRBJ2-1; maybe TRBD2 (5 bases). Germline CDR1 and CDR2: PRHDT and FYEKMQ (reference sequence). This CDR3 comprises 14 residues. V shed 8 bases and J shed 9 bases, with 20 bases lying between them.

This clonotype was counted at least ten times. The chain has TRBV7-7 and TRBJ2-2; D is undetermined. Germline assignment: CDR1 SSHAT and CDR2 FNYEAQ (reference sequence). This CDR3 region has 18 residues. With 5 bases removed from V and 1 base from J, the gap between germline ends came to 20 bases. The CDR3 here is CASSVGVSSGWNTGELFF. Here the CDR3 DNA reads TGTGCCAGCAGCGTAGGCGTCTCCTCAGGTTGGAACACCGGGGAGCTGTTTTTT.

This clonotype was detected ten times or more. The chain carries TRBV20-1 and TRBJ2-5; 9 bases line up with TRBD2. The CDR3 contains 17 residues. Germline CDR1 DFQATT, CDR2 SNEGSKA (reference sequence). The V and J ends lost 4 bases and 5 bases, in that order; junction bases with no gene match: 17. CDR3 protein: CSAKGILAGGPGETQYF. In DNA, the CDR3 is TGCAGTGCTAAAGGGATCTTGGCGGGAGGGCCGGGGGAGACCCAGTACTTC.

This clonotype has more than one count but fewer than ten. The chain combines TRBV7-9 with TRBJ2-1; 7 nucleotides match TRBD2. From germline, CDR1 is SEHNR and CDR2 FQNEAQ (reference sequence). V shed 3 bases, J shed 10 bases, and the junction held 18 bases outside the gene matches. The CDR3 has 17 amino acids. DNA of the CDR3: TGTGCCAGCAGCTTCCCCGTTACTGGGCGGGAGTACTGGGAGCAGTTCTTC. Protein sequence: CASSFPVTGREYWEQFF.

A remark on this clonotype: At one end the junction does not follow the germline gene, possibly because of a read error. The chain recombines TRBV6-6 with TRBJ2-3; TRBD1 is a possible D gene (6 bases). The CDR3 is made up of 14 amino acids. The V gene's germline CDR1 is MNHNY and CDR2 SVGAGI (reference sequence). The CDR3 loop is CASGDNRVAETLYF. The CDR3 DNA follows: TGTGCCAGCGGTGATAACAGGGTTGCAGAAACGCTGTATTTT.

This clonotype was seen at least ten times. J is TRBJ1-4 and V is TRBV28; D may be TRBD1 (6 bases). V lost 6 bases and J lost 2, with 19 bases in between. The CDR3 is 17 amino acids. Germline V gene lookup returns CDR1 MDHEN and CDR2 SYDVKM. CDR3 residues: CASSYKRTVKTNEKLFF. The CDR3 bases are TGTGCCAGCAGCTACAAAAGGACAGTTAAGACTAATGAAAAACTGTTTTTT.

This clonotype was seen many times. This chain uses TRBV7-2 with TRBJ2-7; D may be TRBD2 (6 bases). The length of the CDR3 is 14 residues. Trimming stripped 8 bases from V and 2 bases from J, with 16 bases between. CDR1 is SGHTA and CDR2 is FQGNSA in the germline V gene. The CDR3 loop reads CASAPGGSTYEQYF. The CDR3, as DNA: TGTGCCAGCGCCCCTGGGGGGTCTACCTACGAGCAGTACTTC.

This clonotype was seen ten or more times. The chain combines TRBV4-3 with TRBJ1-1; 9 positions match TRBD1. The trim removed 6 bases at V and 5 bases at J, leaving 10 bases unmatched. The CDR3 consists of 15 residues. CDR1 is LGHNA and CDR2 is YSLEER in the germline V gene. In nucleotides, the CDR3 is TGCGCCAGCAGTTCAATACAGGGGGCGCATACTGAAGCTTTCTTT. Protein product: CASSSIQGAHTEAFF.

This clonotype was seen repeatedly, ten times or more. The rearrangement links TRBV20-1 to TRBJ2-7, with D maybe TRBD2 (6 bases). The CDR3 sequence is 14 residues long. V was cut by 6 bases and J by 0 bases, with 15 bases left in between. The germline gives CDR1 DFQATT, CDR2 SNEGSKA (reference sequence). CDR3 residues: CSAGSSAASYEQYF. The CDR3, as DNA: TGCAGTGCCGGGAGTTCCGCGGCCTCCTACGAGCAGTACTTC.

This clonotype was counted many times. This sequence joins TRBV11-1 and TRBJ2-1; 7 bases line up with TRBD2. Germline values: CDR1 SGHAT, CDR2 FQDESV (reference sequence). This CDR3 is built from 16 residues. V lost 4 bases to trimming and J lost 5 bases; unmatched junction nucleotides: 11. Here the CDR3 reads CASSYTGTIKNNEQFF. The CDR3, as DNA: TGTGCCAGCAGCTACACCGGGACTATCAAGAACAATGAGCAGTTCTTC. The full variable domain, in which reference TRBV11-1 and TRBJ2-1 provide the parts outside the CDR3, is EAEVAQSPRYKITEKSQAVAFWCDPISGHATLYWYRQILGQGPELLVQFQDESVVDDSQLPKDRFSAERLKGVDSTLKIQPAELGDSAMYLCASSYTGTIKNNEQFFGPGTRLTVL.

In its sample, this clonotype was seen many times. This chain uses TRBV4-1 with TRBJ2-7; D is perhaps TRBD1 or TRBD2 (5 bases each). V gave up 5 bases and J gave up 2 bases, with 16 bases separating them. Germline V lookup: CDR1 MGHRA, CDR2 YSYEKL. The length of the CDR3 is 15 residues. CDR3 protein: CASSKPSGPPYEQYF. The CDR3 DNA is TGCGCCAGCAGCAAACCCTCGGGACCTCCCTACGAGCAGTACTTC.

Ten or more counts support this clonotype. The J gene is TRBJ2-1, the V gene TRBV3-1; no firm D call. The CDR3 has 13 amino acids. V shed 1 base and J shed 9 bases, with 10 bases lying between them. Germline V gene data show CDR1 as LGHDT and CDR2 as YNNKEL (reference sequence). In DNA form, the CDR3 reads TGTGCCAGCAGCCAAGCGGGTATTGGTGAGCAGTTCTTC. Translated: CASSQAGIGEQFF.

A few counts support this clonotype. The V gene is TRBV19, the J gene TRBJ2-7, with D possibly TRBD2 on 6 matching bases. Per germline, CDR1 LNHDA and CDR2 SQIVND (reference sequence). V lost 6 bases and J 2 bases, leaving 17 bases between the germline ends. This CDR3 has 15 amino acids. In nucleotides, the CDR3 is TGTGCCAGTAGCCTCCGGGGGAGATTCCCCTACGAGCAGTACTTC. Its protein is CASSLRGRFPYEQYF. The full variable domain, rest sourced from reference TRBV19 and TRBJ2-7, is DGGITQSPKYLFRKEGQNVTLSCEQNLNHDAMYWYRQDPGQGLRLIYYSQIVNDFQKGDIAEGYSVSREKKESFPLTVTSAQKNPTAFYLCASSLRGRFPYEQYFGPGTRLTVT.

This clonotype was seen ten or more times. The genes are TRBV4-3 and TRBJ1-1; tentatively, D is TRBD1 (6 bases). CDR1 is LGHNA and CDR2 is YSLEER in the germline V gene. The V gene lost 4 bases and the J gene lost 1 base, with 7 bases spanning the gap. The CDR3 extends over 13 amino acids. CDR3 residues: CASSPQGNTEAFF. CDR3 in DNA: TGCGCCAGCAGCCCACAGGGGAACACTGAAGCTTTCTTT.